This T cell receptor beta chain is drawn from a study of blood T cells in healthy people across ages (dated by TCRdb to 2015 to 2017). About the study as a whole: In model experiments, roughly one uniquely barcoded TCR beta cDNA molecule per two T cells was captured by template switching. To track age-related changes in TCR beta repertoire diversity, the study relied on deep sequencing normalized with unique cDNA molecular identifiers. Four age groups were formed from the donors: young (average about 16 years), middle-aged (around 40), aged (around 62) and long-lived (around 82). To avoid experimental bias, donors of different ages were randomly spread across the sequencing lanes. Two additional independent replicas of 1 million unique cDNA reads from the same blood draw were analyzed for two donors (one aged 18 to 30 and one aged 80 or older). Paper-wide results and their limitations: The CMV infection status of donors was not known, potentially confounding age-related changes in expanded clonotypes. Estimates of total diversity based on one million sequenced T cells were regarded as lower bounds and as underestimates. Observed TCR beta diversity correlated strongly with the percentage of naive T cells measured by flow cytometry. Since profiling was done on bulk unsorted PBMCs, naive and antigen-experienced compartments could not be conclusively compared. As age increased, observed TCR beta diversity per million T cells dropped in a roughly linear way, and a significant reduction was already evident by age about 40. Compared with the aged group, the long-lived group had more naive CD4+ T cells, fewer expanded clones and increased TCR diversity, suggesting age selection.

Looking up the germline V gene (reference sequence) yields CDR1 DFQATT and CDR2 SNEGSKA. V is trimmed back by 5 bases and J by 8 bases, and the junction contains 11 bases that no gene match accounts for. The CDR3 runs 13 residues from the cysteine to the phenylalanine. Solely the CDR3 DNA is kept, with 39 bases framed from the first base. Donors were 35 to 40 systemically healthy Caucasian individuals from Russia aged roughly 6 to 95 years. Ten milliliters of peripheral blood were drawn from each donor into EDTA-treated Vacutainer tubes. PBMCs were isolated by Ficoll-Paque density-gradient centrifugation, with at least 6.5 million obtained per sample. Trizol reagent was used to extract total RNA from the PBMCs, yielding at least 6 micrograms per sample. Naive CD45RAhigh/CD27high T cell percentages were measured by flow cytometry on a PBMC aliquot from every donor. The library was generated by 5' RACE. The sequencing machine was an Illumina HiSeq 2500. A second PCR of about 7 to 12 cycles was performed with a sample-barcoded 5' primer and a J-beta primer mix. Each TCR beta cDNA molecule received a unique molecular identifier from a template-switch 5' adaptor carrying 12 random nucleotides. Each sample yielded at least 2.5 million CDR3-containing paired-end reads. The Mint cDNA synthesis kit, primed by a TRBC-specific oligonucleotide, was used to synthesize first-strand cDNA from all RNA. All cDNA was treated with uracil-DNA glycosylase and then went through a first 18-cycle PCR with the universal primers M1SS and BC2_uni_R. As for the authors' bioinformatics: Normalization of each sample was performed by random selection of 1 million high-quality reads, each carrying a distinct molecular identifier. Instead of being binned into consensus sequences, reads with shared molecular identifiers were discarded. MiTCR, run with a Q25 quality threshold and the strictest error-elimination algorithm, handled CDR3 identification, clonotype clustering and error correction. A nonparametric unseen species model using Euler transformation provided a lower-bound estimate of total TCR beta diversity. TCRdb applied fastp at Q25 and MiXCR to the public reads, then kept only in-frame beta chains. CDR3 protein duplicates are merged, each entry listing the most common genes and DNA. These V and J calls derive from TCRdb rather than the authors' analysis. In this sample the table shows fewer than 2,000,000 distinct CDR3 sequences, roughly 30% of which occur a single time. Jointly, the top ten make up 11% of the sample.

This clonotype was detected only once. Its antigen target is currently unknown. Nothing much larger sits one base from this clone, and base qualities are not available. A single read constitutes weak evidence. The sequence is built from TRBV20-1 and TRBJ1-2; the junction holds 7 bases that match TRBD1. The TCR sequence derives from a woman aged 25 to 39 in good health. Sequencing was carried out using blood. The base sequence is TGCAGTGCTGGAGCAGACAGGGTTGGAGGCTACACCTTC. Its translation is CSAGADRVGGYTF.